A single sample is the source of the 10 T cell receptor beta chains below, sequenced in a study of identical twins. One entry per CDR3 protein, called by TCRdb with MiXCR from the 5' RACE reads. The data hold hundreds of thousands of distinct CDR3 sequences, with 15% to 20% observed a single time. Separately, the same data were catalogued under a study of T cells expressing NK-cell markers.

The sequenced sample was PBMCs. Receptors were obtained from a young woman in good health.

This clonotype was found a few times. The chain has TRBV5-5 and TRBJ1-5, with D unresolved. The germline V gene has CDR1 SGHKS and CDR2 YYEKEE (reference sequence). The length of the CDR3 is 16 residues. Between the trimmed V and J ends, which lost 0 bases and 9 bases, there was a span of 19 bases. CDR3 DNA sequence: TGTGCCAGCAGCTTGGGCACTTCCCCGGGCAGTTGGCCCCAGCATTTT. Translated, it gives CASSLGTSPGSWPQHF.

This chain connects TRBV7-2 to TRBJ1-1; D ambiguous. There are 13 residues in the CDR3. Germline CDR1 SGHTA, CDR2 FQGNSA. V was clipped by 0 bases and J by 7 bases, with 9 bases between them. CDR3 amino acids: CASSLARGFEAFF. CDR3 in DNA: TGTGCCAGCAGCTTAGCGCGCGGATTTGAAGCTTTCTTT.

This clonotype was seen only a few times. The gene calls are TRBV10-2 and TRBJ1-2, with D maybe TRBD1 (5 bases). The V gene's germline CDR1 is WSHSY and CDR2 SAAADI. The CDR3 has 16 residues. Trimming cost V 1 base and J 2 bases, with 14 bases left between them. In DNA, the CDR3 is TGCGCCAGCAGTGAGTTACCACCAGGGCGGAACTATGGCTACACCTTC. The encoded protein is CASSELPPGRNYGYTF.

Only a few counts were recorded for this clonotype. The chain joins TRBV7-9 to TRBJ2-1; TRBD1 might be the D (5 bases). Between the trimmed V and J ends, which lost 5 bases and 6 bases, there was a span of 17 bases. From germline, CDR1 is SEHNR and CDR2 FQNEAQ (reference sequence). The length of the CDR3 is 15 residues. CDR3 coding DNA: TGTGCCAGCAGCACAATCCACAGGTGGGCCAATGAGCAGTTCTTC. This sequence encodes CASSTIHRWANEQFF.

The J gene is TRBJ1-1, the V gene TRBV29-1; unclear D gene. The germline CDR1 and CDR2 sequences are SQVTM and ANQGSEA. The CDR3 extends over 12 amino acids. The V and J ends lost 7 bases and 5 bases respectively, with 14 bases between them. The CDR3 coding sequence is TGCAGCGCGCTGGACCCGGGGACTGAAGCTTTCTTT. This gives the protein CSALDPGTEAFF. Complete variable domain (other parts from reference TRBV29-1 and TRBJ1-1): SAVISQKPSRDICQRGTSLTIQCQVDSQVTMMFWYRQQPGQSLTLIATANQGSEATYESGFVIDKFPISRPNLTFSTLTVSNMSPEDSSIYLCSALDPGTEAFFGQGTRLTVV.

In this sample, this clonotype turned up a few times. V is TRBV7-2 and J is TRBJ2-3; 7 bases are shared with TRBD2. Looked up from germline, CDR1 is SGHTA and CDR2 is FQGNSA. The CDR3 covers 13 residues. After removal of 6 bases from V and 4 bases from J, the junction contained 4 bases not matched to a gene. This CDR3 reads CASRGLAADTQYF. The CDR3 DNA follows: TGTGCCAGCAGGGGTCTAGCGGCAGATACGCAGTATTTT.

The rearrangement joins TRBV11-2 to TRBJ2-2; unclear D gene. This CDR3 is 13 amino acids long. V gave up 5 bases and J gave up 4 bases, with 8 bases separating them. Germline CDR1 and CDR2: SGHAT and FQNNGV. This CDR3 is CASSPLPTGELFF. CDR3 in DNA: TGTGCCAGCAGCCCTCTACCCACCGGGGAGCTGTTTTTT.

This chain uses TRBV20-1 with TRBJ1-1, with D possibly TRBD1 on 5 matching bases. The V gene's germline CDR1 is DFQATT and CDR2 SNEGSKA (reference sequence). This CDR3 is 14 amino acids long. V lost 1 base and J 2 bases, leaving 11 bases between the germline ends. The CDR3 DNA reads TGCAGTGCTAGAGTCGCCAGGGCTAACACTGAAGCTTTCTTT. Translating gives CSARVARANTEAFF.

This clonotype was recorded at least ten times. This rearrangement joins TRBV20-1 to TRBJ2-2; possible D gene TRBD2, 6 bases. V lost 0 bases to trimming and J lost 0 bases, with 11 bases between them. Germline V gene sequence: CDR1 DFQATT, CDR2 SNEGSKA (reference sequence). The CDR3 loop spans 16 amino acids. Here the CDR3 DNA reads TGCAGTGCTAGAGATAACCGACTAGCGAACACCGGGGAGCTGTTTTTT. Translated: CSARDNRLANTGELFF.

This clonotype came up a few times. The V call is TRBV7-3, the J call TRBJ2-4; 9 bases are shared with TRBD2. The V segment lost 0 bases and the J segment 5 bases; nucleotides outside the gene matches: 5. CDR1 is SGHTA and CDR2 is FQGTGA in the germline V gene. The CDR3 runs to 16 residues. The CDR3 DNA follows: TGTGCCAGCAGCTTAACTCCGCGGGGGGGCCAAAACATTCAGTACTTC. The encoded protein is CASSLTPRGGQNIQYF.